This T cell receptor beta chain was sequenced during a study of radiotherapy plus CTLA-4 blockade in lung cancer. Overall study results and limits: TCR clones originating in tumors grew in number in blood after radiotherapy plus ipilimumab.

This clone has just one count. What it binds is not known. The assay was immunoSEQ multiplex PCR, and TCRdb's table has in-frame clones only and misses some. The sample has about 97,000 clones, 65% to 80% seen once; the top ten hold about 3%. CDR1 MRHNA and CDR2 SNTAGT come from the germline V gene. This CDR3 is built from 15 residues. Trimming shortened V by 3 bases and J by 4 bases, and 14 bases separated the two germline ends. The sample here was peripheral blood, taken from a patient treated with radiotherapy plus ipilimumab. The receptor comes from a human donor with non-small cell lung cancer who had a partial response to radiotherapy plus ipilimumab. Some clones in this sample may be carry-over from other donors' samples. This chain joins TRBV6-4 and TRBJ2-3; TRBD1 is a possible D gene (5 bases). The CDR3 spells CASSDGQGGADTQYF. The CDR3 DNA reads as TGTGCCAGCAGTGATGGCCAGGGTGGCGCAGATACGCAGTATTTT.